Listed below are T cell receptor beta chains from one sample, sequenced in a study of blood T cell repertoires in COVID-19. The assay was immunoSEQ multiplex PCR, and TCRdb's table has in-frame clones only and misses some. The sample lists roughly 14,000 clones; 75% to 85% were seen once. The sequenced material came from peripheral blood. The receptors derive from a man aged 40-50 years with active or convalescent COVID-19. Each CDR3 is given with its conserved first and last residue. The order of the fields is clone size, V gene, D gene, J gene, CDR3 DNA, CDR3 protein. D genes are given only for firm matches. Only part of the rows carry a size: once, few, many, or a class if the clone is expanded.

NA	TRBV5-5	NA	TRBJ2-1	TGTGCCAGCAGCTTGTCCGGGATTACCAATGAGCAGTTCTTC	CASSLSGITNEQFF
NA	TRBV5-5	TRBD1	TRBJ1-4	TGTGCCAGCAGCTCCCCAGGGGGTCGAACTAATGAAAAACTGTTTTTT	CASSSPGGRTNEKLFF
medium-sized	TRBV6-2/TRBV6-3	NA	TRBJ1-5	TGTGCCAGCAGTTACTCGAAGGGGGGGCATCAGCCCCAGCATTTT	CASSYSKGGHQPQHF
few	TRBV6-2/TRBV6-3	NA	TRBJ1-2	TGTGCCAGCAGTAGTTCGGGACTCGGAGGCTATGGCTACACCTTC	CASSSSGLGGYGYTF
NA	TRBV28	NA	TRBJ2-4	TGTGCCAGCAGTACCCGGGGGAGTGGAAACATTCAGTACTTC	CASSTRGSGNIQYF
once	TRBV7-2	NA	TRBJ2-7	TGTGCCAGCAGCGCCTCCTTCAGGGGTCAGGAGCAGTACTTC	CASSASFRGQEQYF
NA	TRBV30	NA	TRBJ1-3	TGTGCCTGGAGCGGGAAAGGGACTGGAAACACCATATATTTT	CAWSGKGTGNTIYF
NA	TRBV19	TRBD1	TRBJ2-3	TGTGCCAGTAGTATCACGACAGGGAGCACAGATACGCAGTATTTT	CASSITTGSTDTQYF
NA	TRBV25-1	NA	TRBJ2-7	TGTGCCAGCAGTAGGGGTAGTCAGGGCGAGCAGTACTTC	CASSRGSQGEQYF
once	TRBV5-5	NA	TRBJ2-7	TGTGCCAGCAGCTTCTCTCACGAGCAGTACTTC	CASSFSHEQYF
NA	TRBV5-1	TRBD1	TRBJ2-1	TGCGCCAGCAGCTGGAGGACAGGGGTCAATGAGCAGTTCTTC	CASSWRTGVNEQFF
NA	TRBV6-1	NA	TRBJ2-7	TGTGCCAGCAGTGAAGTGGCAGATAACTACGAGCAGTACTTC	CASSEVADNYEQYF
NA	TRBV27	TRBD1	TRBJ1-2	TGTGCCAGCAGTTTATCGGGGGACAGAGCTAACTATGGCTACACCTTC	CASSLSGDRANYGYTF
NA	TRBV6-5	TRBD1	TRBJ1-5	TGTGCCAGCAAAACCCGGGACAGGGATAATCAGCCCCAGCATTTT	CASKTRDRDNQPQHF
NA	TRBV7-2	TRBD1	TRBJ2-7	TGTGCCAGCAGCAAAAAGACAGGGCAAGTCGAGCAGTACTTC	CASSKKTGQVEQYF
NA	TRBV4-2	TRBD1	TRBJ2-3	TGTGCCAGCAGCCAAGATATGTCAGGGGGTACAGATACGCAGTATTTT	CASSQDMSGGTDTQYF
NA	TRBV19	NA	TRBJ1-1	TGTGCCAGTAGTATAGATCCCTCAGGAAACACTGAAGCTTTCTTT	CASSIDPSGNTEAFF
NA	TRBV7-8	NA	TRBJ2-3	TGTGCCAGCAGCTTAGCGGCAGGGGCCGCAGATACGCAGTATTTT	CASSLAAGAADTQYF
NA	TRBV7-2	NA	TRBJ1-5	TGTGCCAGCAGCTTAGGGGGGGACTCCAAGGGTCAGCATTTT	CASSLGGDSKGQHF
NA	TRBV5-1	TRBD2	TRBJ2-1	TGCGCCAGCAGCTTGGAAGGGCGGGGACTAGCGATCGATGAGCAGTTCTTC	CASSLEGRGLAIDEQFF
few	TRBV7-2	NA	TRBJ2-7	TGTGCCAGCAGCTTAACTCGGGACTCCTACGAGCAGTACTTC	CASSLTRDSYEQYF
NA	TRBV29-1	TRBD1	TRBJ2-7	TGCAGCGTTGGGGGACAGGGGCTCGTCTACGAGCAGTACTTC	CSVGGQGLVYEQYF
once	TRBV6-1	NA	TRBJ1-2	TGTGCCAGCAGTGAATCGGGAGGGCTATATGGCTACACCTTC	CASSESGGLYGYTF
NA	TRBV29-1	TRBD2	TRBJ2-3	TGCAGCGTTGAAGGGACTAGCGGGAGCACAGATACGCAGTATTTT	CSVEGTSGSTDTQYF
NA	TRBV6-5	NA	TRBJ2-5	TGTGCCAGCAGCCGGGGTAGAGCGGAAGGGACCCAGTACTTC	CASSRGRAEGTQYF
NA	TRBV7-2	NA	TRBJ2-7	TGTGCCAGCAGCCCACGCACAGGGAACCCCTACGAGCAGTACTTC	CASSPRTGNPYEQYF
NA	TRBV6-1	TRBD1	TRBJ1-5	TGTGCCAGCAGTGTTCCGGGACAGGGGACTCGACAGCCCCAGCATTTT	CASSVPGQGTRQPQHF
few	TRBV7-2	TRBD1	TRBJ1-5	TGTGCCAGCAGCTCACAGGGGAATCAGCCCCAGCATTTT	CASSSQGNQPQHF
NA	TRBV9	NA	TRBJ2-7	TGTGCCAGCAGCGTCGACAGTATCTCCTACGAGCAGTACTTC	CASSVDSISYEQYF
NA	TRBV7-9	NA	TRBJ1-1	TGTGCCAGCAGCTTAGATATAGCAGAAGCTTTCTTT	CASSLDIAEAFF
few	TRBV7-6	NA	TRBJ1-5	TGTGCCAGCAGCCCGGCCGGGGATCAGCCCCAGCATTTT	CASSPAGDQPQHF
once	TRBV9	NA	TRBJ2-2	TGTGCCAGCAGCGTATCAGGAACGAACACCGGGGAGCTGTTTTTT	CASSVSGTNTGELFF
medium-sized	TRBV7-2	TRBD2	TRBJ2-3	TGTGCCAGCAGCCCGCGGGACTACACAGATACGCAGTATTTT	CASSPRDYTDTQYF
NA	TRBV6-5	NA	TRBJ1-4	TGTGCCACCAAAGGGGCCCTTAAAGAAAAACTGTTTTTT	CATKGALKEKLFF
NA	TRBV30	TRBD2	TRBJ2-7	TGTGCCTGGAGTGAGGTCGGGAGGCCCTACGAGCAGTACTTC	CAWSEVGRPYEQYF
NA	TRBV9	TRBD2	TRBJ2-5	TGTGCCAGCAGCGTTAGCGGGATTGGTGAGACCCAGTACTTC	CASSVSGIGETQYF